The source of this T cell receptor (beta chain) is a study of T cells after yellow fever vaccination. General study results and limits: Abundant bulk-derived clonotypes could contaminate FACS-sorted repertoires. After the booster, 96% of CD4 and about nine tenths of CD8 primary-response clones were re-detected. The secondary response showed a weaker magnitude and a faster peak, day 5 versus 15.

The 5'RACE template-switching step produced TCR cDNA and added a universal primer site and UMIs. TCRdb re-called the 5' RACE reads with MiXCR, one entry per CDR3 protein. Here the sample spans 250,000 to 300,000 distinct CDR3 sequences, over 4.5% being singletons. The sample holds a few counts of this clonotype. Its antigen is not known. The sample consisted of CD4+ T cells sorted from PBMCs, taken on the day of the yellow fever booster vaccination. The TCR was taken from a man aged 18 to 29 who received the YFV17D yellow fever vaccine.

Here the CDR3 reads CSAETPSTDTQYF. The CDR3 bases are TGCAGTGCCGAGACGCCTAGCACAGATACGCAGTATTTT. The chain uses TRBV20-1 and TRBJ2-3, with D hard to call. The CDR3 loop spans 13 amino acids. CDR1 is DFQATT and CDR2 is SNEGSKA in the germline V gene (reference sequence). V was clipped by 6 bases and J by 0 bases, with 10 bases between them.